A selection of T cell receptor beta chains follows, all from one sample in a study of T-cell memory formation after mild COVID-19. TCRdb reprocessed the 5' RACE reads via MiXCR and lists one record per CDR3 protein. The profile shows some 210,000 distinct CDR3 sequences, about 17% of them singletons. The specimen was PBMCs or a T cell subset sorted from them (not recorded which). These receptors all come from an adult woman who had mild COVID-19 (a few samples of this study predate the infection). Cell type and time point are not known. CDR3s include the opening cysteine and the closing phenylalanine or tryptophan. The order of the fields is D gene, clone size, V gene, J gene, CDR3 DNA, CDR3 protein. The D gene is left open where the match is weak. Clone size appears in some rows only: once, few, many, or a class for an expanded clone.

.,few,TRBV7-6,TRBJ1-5,TGTGCCAGCAGCCCCCAAACGGGGGCACCCCAGCATTTT,CASSPQTGAPQHF
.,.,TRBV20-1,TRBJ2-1,TGCAGTGCCTGGGGGGACTTTAACAATGAGCAGTTCTTC,CSAWGDFNNEQFF
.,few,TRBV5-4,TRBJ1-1,TGTGCCAGCAGTCTTCCGACGATAAGCCACACTGAAGCTTTCTTT,CASSLPTISHTEAFF
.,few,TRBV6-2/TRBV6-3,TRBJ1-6,TGTGCCAGCAGTTACCGGACAGTACTTTCTAATTCACCCCTCCACTTT,CASSYRTVLSNSPLHF
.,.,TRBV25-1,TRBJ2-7,TGTGCCAGCAGTATCGTGGGCGGTGGCGAGCAGTACTTC,CASSIVGGGEQYF
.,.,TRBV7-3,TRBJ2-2,TGTGCCAGCAGCTTCGGAGGGCCGGGCACCGGGGAGCTGTTTTTT,CASSFGGPGTGELFF
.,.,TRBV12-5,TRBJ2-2,TGTGCTAGTGGGTCCGGCGGGGAGCTGTTTTTT,CASGSGGELFF
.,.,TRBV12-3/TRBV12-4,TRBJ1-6,TGTGCCAGCAGTTTATCTCCCTCACCCCTCCACTTT,CASSLSPSPLHF
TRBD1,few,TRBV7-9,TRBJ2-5,TGTGCCAGCATACACAGGGGTCCGGGTGAGACCCAGTACTTC,CASIHRGPGETQYF
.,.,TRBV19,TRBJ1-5,TGTGCCAGTAGTATTGAGCTGGGCAATCAGCCCCAGCATTTT,CASSIELGNQPQHF
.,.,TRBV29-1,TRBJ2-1,TGCAGCGCTGACCTGCATGGGATCCTCTACAATGAGCAGTTCTTC,CSADLHGILYNEQFF
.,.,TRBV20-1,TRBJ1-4,TGCAGTGCTAGCGGCACAGGGAATGAAAAACTGTTTTTT,CSASGTGNEKLFF
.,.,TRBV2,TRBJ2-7,TGTGCCAGCAGTCTTCAGGGAGGGGGCTCCTACGAGCAGTACTTC,CASSLQGGGSYEQYF
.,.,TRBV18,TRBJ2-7,TGTGCCAGCTCACCCCAGGCCACCTACGAGCAGTACTTC,CASSPQATYEQYF